The source of this T cell receptor (beta chain) is a study of shared clonotypes between healthy human individuals (TCRdb year 2020). Background on the whole study: The cohort comprised a couple of women and a few men aged 18 to 49 years. Per donor, three plates each were used for CD4 naive and CD4 memory, two for CD8 naive, and one for CD8 memory. The study deeply sequenced blood TCR repertoires of several healthy adults to estimate repertoire size and the extent of clonotype sharing between individuals. To increase sequencing depth and limit assay-specific biases, different laboratories used diverse techniques to prepare libraries and sequence TCR repertoires. Leukapheresis yielded between about 0.85 and 10 billion PBMCs per donor. Points the paper makes about the study in general: The small number of donors limited the genetic and exposure-history diversity represented. Incomplete sequencing was indicated by rarefaction of sorted-subset datasets, despite the large sequencing depth. Pairwise subsampling indicated that sequencing depth was expected to affect the degree of clonotype sharing among donors. Approximately 5% of naive CD4, 3.5% of naive CD8, around 2.3% of memory CD4, and roughly 0.4% of memory CD8 clonotypes were shared across a few donors. Sampling was limited to blood, and TCR repertoires in tissue likely differ from TCR repertoires in blood. Higher generation probabilities were observed for clonotypes shared by all four sorted-subset donors than for non-shared clonotypes. Naive subsets generally had larger estimated clonotype richness than memory subsets did.

TCR CDR3 regions were amplified from genomic DNA by multiplex PCR using the deep immunoSEQ assay. Genomic DNA extracted from each cell subset was distributed evenly over all wells of several immunoSEQ 96-well plates, and each plate served as one replicate. For sorted subsets, roughly 200 ng genomic DNA, equal to about 30,000 T cell genomes, was loaded into each replicate PCR. Purified libraries were quantified with a Qubit 3.0 fluorometer, sized on a Bioanalyzer 2100, and re-quantified with the KAPA Library Quantification kit. Every immunoSEQ 96-well plate was sequenced on a dedicated single-read 150-cycle Illumina NextSeq 550 flow cell. In the original analysis: Because only junctional sequences without quality scores were contained in the immunoSEQ output, filtering matching that applied to full-length reads could not be performed. To assign V/J genes and CDR3, sequences were annotated against IMGT germline references using PyIR, a Python wrapper for IgBLAST v1.9. Reads were filtered out if the reads had weak V/J assignments (E-value above 1e-6), no CDR3, stop codons, out-of-frame junctions, or ambiguous translated residues. V3J clonotypes were defined as sequences sharing the same inferred V gene, J gene, and CDR3 amino acid sequence. Percentage overlap between repertoires was computed as shared unique clonotypes divided by the size of the smaller repertoire. Richness of each repertoire was evaluated using RTK rarefaction, the Chao1 estimator, and Recon v2.1 estimates of unobserved clonotypes. Generation probabilities for all TCRbeta clonotypes obtained by the gDNA method from a handful of donors were computed using OLGA. The clones in this table, taken by TCRdb from immuneACCESS, are in-frame only. Not every clone is retained; where verified, under half of the shortfall comes from an unresolved V gene, and the cause of the rest is unknown. Clone size and V and J calls were adopted from that table, with D and trimming inferred from the DNA. The sample table records 600,000 to 800,000 clones; around 70% of these occur just once. The ten top clones hold less than 2% of the sample.

Turning to this clone: Its antigen is not yet known. Base qualities are not provided; no much larger clone lies one nucleotide away.

Healthy HIV-negative adults with no recently reported acute infections or vaccinations were included as donors. Only Caucasian adults living in Nashville, Tennessee, USA were represented among the donors. CD4+ T cells were enriched by magnetic negative selection, after which naive cells were positively selected on CD45RA and the negative fraction was taken as the memory subset. After blood collection by leukapheresis, PBMCs were isolated using Ficoll-Histopaque density gradient centrifugation and then cryopreserved in the vapor phase of liquid nitrogen. Purity and quantity of every magnetically sorted T cell population were checked by analytical flow cytometry. Each sorted fraction had its genomic DNA isolated and then quantified by UV absorbance on a Nanodrop 2000c. The V end gives up 6 bases and the J end 5 bases, leaving 8 bases in the junction not matched to a gene. Reading the germline V gene gives CDR1 MNHEY and CDR2 SVGAGI. The CDR3 numbers 15 residues from cysteine through phenylalanine. Here the CDR3 DNA is all that survives: 45 bases in frame from base 1.

The receptor's source is a woman in her 30s in good health. The V gene is TRBV6-5 and the J gene is TRBJ2-7; TRBD1 fits 12 bases in the junction. The specimen was memory CD4+ T cells sorted from blood. The cell subset or site label on this specimen signifies: CD45RA-negative fraction. The DNA is as follows: TGTGCCAGCAGGCCGGGGACAGGGGGCTACCACGAGCAGTACTTC. Its protein is CASRPGTGGYHEQYF.